This T cell receptor (beta chain) was sequenced in a study of shared clonotypes between healthy human individuals (dated by TCRdb to 2020 to 2022). Background for the entire study: Three men and a couple of women, aged 18 to 49 years, made up the cohort. For each donor, CD4 naive and CD4 memory were each run on three plates, CD8 naive on two plates, and CD8 memory on one plate. The study deeply sequenced blood TCR repertoires of five healthy adults to estimate repertoire size and the extent of clonotype sharing between individuals. Different laboratories and diverse techniques were used to prepare libraries and sequence TCR repertoires, to increase sequencing depth and limit assay-specific biases. Between about 0.8 and 9 billion PBMCs per donor were obtained by leukapheresis. General conclusions and limits of the study: Because the study included only a small number of donors, the genetic and exposure-history diversity represented was limited. Even with the large sequencing depth, rarefaction of the sorted-subset datasets indicated that sequencing was incomplete. Sampling was limited to blood, and TCR repertoires in tissue likely differ from TCR repertoires in blood. Approximately 4.8% of naive CD4, around 3.5% of naive CD8, 2.3% of memory CD4, and about 0.4% of memory CD8 clonotypes were shared across a few donors. Naive subsets generally had larger estimated clonotype richness than memory subsets. Based on pairwise subsampling, the degree of clonotype sharing among donors was expected to be affected by sequencing depth. Higher generation probabilities were observed for clonotypes shared by all four sorted-subset donors than for non-shared clonotypes.

CDR1 MNHNS and CDR2 SASEGT are derived from the germline V gene. From the cysteine through the phenylalanine, the CDR3 covers 15 amino acids. Solely the CDR3 DNA is kept, with 45 bases framed from the first base. From V the trimming removes 0 bases and from J it removes 6 bases, while the gene matches leave 5 bases of the junction unaccounted for. Healthy HIV-negative adults with no recently reported acute infections or vaccinations were included as donors. All donors were Caucasian adults living in Nashville, Tennessee, USA. CD4+ T cells were enriched through magnetic negative selection, after which naive cells were positively selected on CD45RA and the remaining negative fraction served as the memory subset. After blood collection by leukapheresis, PBMCs were isolated using Ficoll-Histopaque density gradient centrifugation and then cryopreserved in the vapor phase of liquid nitrogen. Analytical flow cytometry was used to check the purity and quantity of each magnetically sorted T cell population. Genomic DNA was isolated from every sorted fraction and measured by UV absorbance on a Nanodrop 2000c.

With respect to this clone: Its antigen is not yet known. No base-level quality is on record; no much larger clone is a single base apart.

TCR CDR3 regions were amplified from genomic DNA by multiplex PCR using the deep immunoSEQ assay. Extracted genomic DNA from each cell subset was spread evenly across all wells of several immunoSEQ 96-well plates, with each plate serving as a replicate. For sorted subsets, each replicate PCR was loaded with roughly 200 ng genomic DNA, equivalent to approximately 33,000 T cell genomes. Purified libraries were quantified with a Qubit 3.0 fluorometer, sized on a Bioanalyzer 2100, and re-quantified with the KAPA Library Quantification kit. Every immunoSEQ 96-well plate was sequenced on a dedicated single-read 150-cycle Illumina NextSeq 550 flow cell. The authors' pipeline ran thus. The immunoSEQ output contained only junctional sequences without quality scores, so filtering could not match that applied to full-length reads. To assign V/J genes and CDR3, sequences were annotated using PyIR, a Python wrapper for IgBLAST v1.9, with IMGT germline references. Reads were filtered out if the reads had weak V/J assignments (E-value above 1e-6), no CDR3, stop codons, out-of-frame junctions, or ambiguous translated residues. V3J clonotypes were defined as sequences sharing the same inferred V gene, J gene, and CDR3 amino acid sequence. To compute the percentage overlap between repertoires, the number of shared unique clonotypes was divided by the size of the smaller repertoire. Repertoire richness was assessed with RTK rarefaction, the Chao1 estimator, and Recon v2.1 estimates of unobserved clonotypes. Generation probabilities were computed with OLGA for all TCRbeta clonotypes obtained by the gDNA method from a handful of donors. The table comes from immuneACCESS by way of TCRdb, which keeps in-frame sequences with V and J called. Part of the clones is missing from these tables; in studies checked, under half for an unresolved V gene and the rest for unknown reasons. The DNA gave D and trimming, while V, J and clone size come from that table. The sample table shows more than 850,000 clones, and 70% to 80% are seen once. The ten largest make up 0.5% to 0.6% of the sample.

The receptor's source is a man younger than 30 in good health. Some clones in this sample may be carry-over from other donors' samples. The chain is made from TRBV6-1 and TRBJ2-5; 9 bases in between match TRBD1. Input material: memory CD4+ T cells from PBMCs. The intended sense of this specimen's cell subset or site label: CD45RA-negative fraction. The bases are TGTGCCAGCAGTGAAGCCCCAGGACAGGGGAAGACCCAGTACTTC. This is translated as CASSEAPGQGKTQYF.